This TCR beta chain was identified during a study of blood T cell repertoires in COVID-19. At the level of the study: Italy, Spain and the United States were the sources of the convalescent and acute COVID-19 samples.

Authors' methods: From reference gene primer amplification, estimates of nucleated cell counts were derived. Here immunoSEQ multiplex PCR was the method, and the copy in TCRdb shows in-frame clones only, minus some. V and J calls plus clone size are reproduced from that table; the DNA served to infer D and trimming. The top ten clones hold 4.5% to 6% of a sample with about 280,000 clones, 65% to 90% of them seen once. The ends lost 6 bases at V and 0 bases at J; junction bases unmatched: 3. Germline values: CDR1 MNHEY, CDR2 SVGAGI. The length of the CDR3 is 14 residues. This TCR was sampled from a man aged 45 to 65 with active or convalescent COVID-19. The chain carries TRBV6-5 and TRBJ2-3, with TRBD2 matching 7 bases. The sample comprised peripheral blood. CDR3 protein: CASRASGSTDTQYF. For the CDR3, the DNA is TGTGCCAGCAGGGCTAGCGGTAGCACAGATACGCAGTATTTT.